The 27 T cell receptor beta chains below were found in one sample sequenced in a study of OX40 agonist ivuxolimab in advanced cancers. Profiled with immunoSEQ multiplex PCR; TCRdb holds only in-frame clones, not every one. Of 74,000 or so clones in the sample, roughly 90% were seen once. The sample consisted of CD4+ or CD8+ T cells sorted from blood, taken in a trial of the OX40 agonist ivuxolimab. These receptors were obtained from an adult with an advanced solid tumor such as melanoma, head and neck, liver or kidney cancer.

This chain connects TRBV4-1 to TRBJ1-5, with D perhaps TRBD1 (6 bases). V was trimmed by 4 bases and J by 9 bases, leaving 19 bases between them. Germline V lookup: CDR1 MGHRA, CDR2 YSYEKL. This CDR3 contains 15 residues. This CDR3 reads CASSPSDRFYGPQHF. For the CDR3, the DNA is TGCGCCAGCAGCCCCAGCGACAGGTTCTATGGGCCCCAGCATTTT.

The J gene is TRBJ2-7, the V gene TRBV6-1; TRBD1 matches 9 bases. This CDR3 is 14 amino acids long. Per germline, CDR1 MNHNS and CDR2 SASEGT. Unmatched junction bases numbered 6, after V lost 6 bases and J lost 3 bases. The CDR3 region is CASSVRQGVYEQYF. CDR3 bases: TGTGCCAGCAGCGTAAGACAGGGGGTCTACGAGCAGTACTTC.

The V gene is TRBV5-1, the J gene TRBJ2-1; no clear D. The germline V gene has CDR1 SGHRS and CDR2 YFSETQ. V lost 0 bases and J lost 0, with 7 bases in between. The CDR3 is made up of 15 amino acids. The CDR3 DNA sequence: TGCGCCAGCAGCTTGGAAGGTCCCTCCTACAATGAGCAGTTCTTC. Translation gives CASSLEGPSYNEQFF.

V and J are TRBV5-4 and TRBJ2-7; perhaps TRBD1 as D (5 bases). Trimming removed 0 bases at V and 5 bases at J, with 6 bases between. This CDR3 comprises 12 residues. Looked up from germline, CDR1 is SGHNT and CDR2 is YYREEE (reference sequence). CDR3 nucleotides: TGTGCCAGCAGCTTGGCCAGGGACGAGCAGTACTTC. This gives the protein CASSLARDEQYF.

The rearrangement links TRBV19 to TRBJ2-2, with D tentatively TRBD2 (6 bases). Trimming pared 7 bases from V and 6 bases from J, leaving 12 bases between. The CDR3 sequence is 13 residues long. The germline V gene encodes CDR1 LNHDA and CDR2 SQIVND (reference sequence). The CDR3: CASNVGGAGELFF. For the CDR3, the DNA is TGTGCCAGTAATGTGGGGGGAGCCGGGGAGCTGTTTTTT.

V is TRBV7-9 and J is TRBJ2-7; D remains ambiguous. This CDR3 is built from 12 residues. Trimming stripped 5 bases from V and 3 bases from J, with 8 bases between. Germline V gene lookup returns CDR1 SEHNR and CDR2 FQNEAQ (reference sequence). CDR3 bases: TGTGCCAGCAGCCTCTATGGCTACGAGCAGTACTTC. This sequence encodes CASSLYGYEQYF.

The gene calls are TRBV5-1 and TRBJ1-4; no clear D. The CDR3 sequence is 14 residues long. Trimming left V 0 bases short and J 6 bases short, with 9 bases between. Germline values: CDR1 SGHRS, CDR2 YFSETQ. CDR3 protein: CASSLVTGDEKLFF. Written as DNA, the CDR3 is TGCGCCAGCAGCTTGGTAACGGGTGATGAAAAACTGTTTTTT.

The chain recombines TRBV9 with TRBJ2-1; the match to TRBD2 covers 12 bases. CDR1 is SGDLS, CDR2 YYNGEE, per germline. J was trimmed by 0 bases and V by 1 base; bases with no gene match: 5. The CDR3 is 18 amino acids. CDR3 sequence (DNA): TGTGCCAGCAGCGTATCTAGCGGGAGGGCCTCCTCCTACAATGAGCAGTTCTTC. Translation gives CASSVSSGRASSYNEQFF.

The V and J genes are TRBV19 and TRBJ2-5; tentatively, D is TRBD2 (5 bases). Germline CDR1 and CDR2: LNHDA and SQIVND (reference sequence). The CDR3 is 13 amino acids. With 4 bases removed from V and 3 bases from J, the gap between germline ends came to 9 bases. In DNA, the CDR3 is TGTGCCAGTAGTAATGACGGGGAAGAGACCCAGTACTTC. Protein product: CASSNDGEETQYF.

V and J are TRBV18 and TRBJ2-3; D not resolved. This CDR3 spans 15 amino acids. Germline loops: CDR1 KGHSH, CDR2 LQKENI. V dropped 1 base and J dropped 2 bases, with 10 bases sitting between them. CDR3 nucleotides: TGTGCCAGCTCACCACGCAGCGAATCCACAGATACGCAGTATTTT. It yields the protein CASSPRSESTDTQYF. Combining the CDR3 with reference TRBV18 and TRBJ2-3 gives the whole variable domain NAGVMQNPRHLVRRRGQEARLRCSPMKGHSHVYWYRQLPEEGLKFMVYLQKENIIDESGMPKERFSAEFPKEGPSILRIQQVVRGDSAAYFCASSPRSESTDTQYFGPGTRLTVL.

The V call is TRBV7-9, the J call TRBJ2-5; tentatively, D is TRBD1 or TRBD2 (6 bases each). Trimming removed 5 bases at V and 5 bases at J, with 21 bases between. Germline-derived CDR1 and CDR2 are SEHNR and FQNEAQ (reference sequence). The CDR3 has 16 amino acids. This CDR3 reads CASSLGGPRFAETQYF. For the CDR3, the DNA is TGTGCCAGCAGCCTCGGGGGCCCGAGATTCGCGGAGACCCAGTACTTC.

The CDR3 here is CASSMGRGGQFF. CDR3 sequence (DNA): TGTGCCAGCAGTATGGGTAGAGGCGGGCAGTTCTTC. The chain recombines TRBV6-1 with TRBJ2-1, with unresolved D. The CDR3 is 12 residues long. Trimming left V 5 bases short and J 12 bases short, with 14 bases between. The V gene's germline CDR1 is MNHNS and CDR2 SASEGT.

The CDR3 DNA reads TGTGCCAGCAGCCCCACTACCGATGAGACCCAGTACTTC. Protein sequence: CASSPTTDETQYF. The chain recombines TRBV11-2 with TRBJ2-5; D is unresolved. CDR1 is SGHAT, CDR2 FQNNGV, per germline. V lost 5 bases, J lost 5 bases, and 12 bases lay in between. This CDR3 region has 13 residues.

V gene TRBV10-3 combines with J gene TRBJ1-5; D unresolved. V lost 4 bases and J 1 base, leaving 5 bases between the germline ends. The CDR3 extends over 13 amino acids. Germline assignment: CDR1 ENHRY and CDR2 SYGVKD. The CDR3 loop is CAISAQSNQPQHF. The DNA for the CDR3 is TGTGCCATCAGTGCACAGAGCAATCAGCCCCAGCATTTT.

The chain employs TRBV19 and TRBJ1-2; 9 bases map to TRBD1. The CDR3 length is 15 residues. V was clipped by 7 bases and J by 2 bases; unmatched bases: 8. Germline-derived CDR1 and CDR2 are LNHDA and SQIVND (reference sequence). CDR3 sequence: CASIAAGTGNYGYTF. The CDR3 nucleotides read TGTGCCAGTATCGCTGCCGGGACAGGGAACTATGGCTACACCTTC. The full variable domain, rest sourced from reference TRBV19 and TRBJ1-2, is DGGITQSPKYLFRKEGQNVTLSCEQNLNHDAMYWYRQDPGQGLRLIYYSQIVNDFQKGDIAEGYSVSREKKESFPLTVTSAQKNPTAFYLCASIAAGTGNYGYTFGSGTRLTVV.

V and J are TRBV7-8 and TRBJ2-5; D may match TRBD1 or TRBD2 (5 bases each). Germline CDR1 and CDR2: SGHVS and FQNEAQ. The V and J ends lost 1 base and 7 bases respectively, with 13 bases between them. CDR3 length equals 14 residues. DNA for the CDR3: TGTGCCAGCAGCTTAGAGTTGGGGGTTTGGACCCAGTACTTC. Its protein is CASSLELGVWTQYF.

CDR3 in amino acids: CASRPPGQRYYGYTF. The DNA of the CDR3 is TGTGCCAGCAGGCCTCCGGGACAGCGCTACTATGGCTACACCTTC. This chain links TRBV6-1 with TRBJ1-2; 7 bases are shared with TRBD1. Germline V gene sequence: CDR1 MNHNS, CDR2 SASEGT. V lost 6 bases to trimming and J lost 3 bases; unmatched junction nucleotides: 10. The CDR3 is made up of 15 amino acids.

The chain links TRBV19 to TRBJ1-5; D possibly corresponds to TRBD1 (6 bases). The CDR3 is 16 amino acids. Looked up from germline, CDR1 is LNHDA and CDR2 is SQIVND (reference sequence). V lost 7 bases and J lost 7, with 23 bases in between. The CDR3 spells CASTSGSRGAGQPQHF. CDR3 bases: TGTGCCAGTACCTCTGGATCGAGGGGGGCAGGACAGCCCCAGCATTTT. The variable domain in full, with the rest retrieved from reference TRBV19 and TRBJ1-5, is DGGITQSPKYLFRKEGQNVTLSCEQNLNHDAMYWYRQDPGQGLRLIYYSQIVNDFQKGDIAEGYSVSREKKESFPLTVTSAQKNPTAFYLCASTSGSRGAGQPQHFGDGTRLSIL.

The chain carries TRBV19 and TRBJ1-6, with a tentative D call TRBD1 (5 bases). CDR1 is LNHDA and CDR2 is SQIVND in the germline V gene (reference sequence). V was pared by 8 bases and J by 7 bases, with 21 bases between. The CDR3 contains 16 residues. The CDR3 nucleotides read TGTGCCAGTTCCGACCGGGACCCAAGGTCAAATTCACCCCTCCACTTT. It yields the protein CASSDRDPRSNSPLHF.

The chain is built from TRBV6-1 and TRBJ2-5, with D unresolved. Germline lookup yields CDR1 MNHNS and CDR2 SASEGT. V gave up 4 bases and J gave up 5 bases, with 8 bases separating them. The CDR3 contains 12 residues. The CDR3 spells CASSVYWETQYF. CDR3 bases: TGTGCCAGCAGTGTATATTGGGAGACCCAGTACTTC.

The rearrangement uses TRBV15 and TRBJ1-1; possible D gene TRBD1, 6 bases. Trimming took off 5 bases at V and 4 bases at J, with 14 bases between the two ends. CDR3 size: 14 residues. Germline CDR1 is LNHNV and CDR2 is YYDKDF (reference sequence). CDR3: CATSRGPMLTEAFF. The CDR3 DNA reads TGTGCCACCAGCCGGGGGCCAATGCTCACTGAAGCTTTCTTT.

The CDR3 DNA follows: TGTGCCAGCAGTGAAGTGGCCCGGGGGGGCCGCGATACGCAGTATTTT. Translated: CASSEVARGGRDTQYF. The chain combines TRBV2 with TRBJ2-3, with TRBD2 matching 8 bases. Germline CDR1 reads SNHLY; CDR2 reads FYNNEI. Trimming took 1 base from V and 6 from J; bases not matched to a gene: 9. CDR3 length: 16 residues.

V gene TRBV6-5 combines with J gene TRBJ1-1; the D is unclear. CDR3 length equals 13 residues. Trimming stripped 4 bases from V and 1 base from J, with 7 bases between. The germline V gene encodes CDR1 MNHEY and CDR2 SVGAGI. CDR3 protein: CASSLGRNTEAFF. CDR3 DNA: TGTGCCAGCAGTTTGGGCAGGAACACTGAAGCTTTCTTT.

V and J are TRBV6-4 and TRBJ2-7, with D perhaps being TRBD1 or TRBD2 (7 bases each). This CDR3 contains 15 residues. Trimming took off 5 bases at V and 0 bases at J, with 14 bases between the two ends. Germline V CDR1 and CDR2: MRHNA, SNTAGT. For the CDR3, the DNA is TGTGCCAGCAGTCCCAGGGGGGGGAGCTCCTACGAGCAGTACTTC. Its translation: CASSPRGGSSYEQYF.

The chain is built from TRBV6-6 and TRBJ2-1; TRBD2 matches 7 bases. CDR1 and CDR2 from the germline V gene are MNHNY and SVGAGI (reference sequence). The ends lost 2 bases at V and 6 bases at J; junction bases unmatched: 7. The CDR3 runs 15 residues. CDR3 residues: CASSYASGAGNEQFF. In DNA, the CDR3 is TGTGCCAGCAGTTACGCAAGCGGGGCCGGCAATGAGCAGTTCTTC.

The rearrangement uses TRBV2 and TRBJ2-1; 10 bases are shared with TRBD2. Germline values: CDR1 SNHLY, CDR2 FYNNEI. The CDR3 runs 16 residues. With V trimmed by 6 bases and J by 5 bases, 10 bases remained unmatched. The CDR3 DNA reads TGTGCCAGCAGCCCCGAGGGGCTAGCGGGAGACAATGAGCAGTTCTTC. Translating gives CASSPEGLAGDNEQFF.

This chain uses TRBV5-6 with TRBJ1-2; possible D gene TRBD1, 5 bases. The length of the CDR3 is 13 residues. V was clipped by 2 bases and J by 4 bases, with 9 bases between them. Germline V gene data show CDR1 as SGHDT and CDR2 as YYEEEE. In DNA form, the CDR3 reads TGTGCCAGCAGCTTAGAGGGGTCCTATGGCTACACCTTC. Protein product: CASSLEGSYGYTF.